This record covers a single TCR beta chain. This sample stems from a study of CD8+ T cells in alopecia areata. The CDR3 sequence is 11 residues long. V dropped 5 bases and J dropped 4 bases, with 8 bases sitting between them. The V gene's germline CDR1 is DFQATT and CDR2 SNEGSKA (reference sequence). RNA was extracted and reverse transcribed into cDNA as the sequencing template. Assay used: immunoSEQ multiplex PCR; TCRdb lists only in-frame clones, some missing. The data contain about 97,000 clones, roughly two fifths of them singletons. The specimen was CD4+ T cells sorted from blood. The receptor was derived from a human donor with alopecia areata. This chain joins TRBV20-1 and TRBJ1-1; D gene uncertain. This CDR3 is CSAGLGTEAFF. The DNA of the CDR3 is TGCAGTGCTGGTCTGGGCACTGAAGCTTTCTTT.